The present TCR beta chain was sequenced within a study of Graves' ophthalmopathy and Graves' hyperthyroidism. Study overall: Peripheral blood samples were taken at initial diagnosis, before any treatment. Study-level results: Most clonotypes expanded in thyroid above 0.001 frequency were present in blood too. Between ophthalmopathy and stable hyperthyroidism, a 13-signature model drew a separation with around 90% sensitivity and approximately 79% specificity.

RNA transcripts were the template, and TCR beta CDR3 regions were amplified from them. The first round was an RT-PCR with HTBI primers, and the second round was a multiplex PCR. One entry per CDR3 protein results from TCRdb running MiXCR on the multiplex PCR reads. Of 600,000 to 700,000 distinct CDR3 sequences listed, roughly 39% are singletons. This clonotype was observed many times. What it binds is unknown. At one end the junction does not follow the germline gene, possibly because of a read error. Germline values: CDR1 ENHRY, CDR2 SYGVKD. The CDR3 length is 15 residues. The clonotype originates from an adult man with Graves' ophthalmopathy. Material: peripheral blood. V usage is TRBV10-3 and J usage is TRBJ2-7; 9 bases agree with TRBD2. CDR3 amino acids: CASSEEAGGSYEQYF. CDR3 in DNA: TGTGCCAGCAGTGAAGAAGCGGGAGGCTCCTACGAGCAGTACTTC.